This is a list of T cell receptor beta chains from one sample in a study of T cells in Graves' hyperthyroidism and ophthalmopathy. TCRdb called the multiplex PCR reads again in MiXCR, with one record for every CDR3 protein. The sample includes about 200,000 distinct CDR3 sequences, around 18% seen only once; the top ten take 35% to 50%. Sequenced: blood. Every receptor here comes from a man in his forties with Graves' hyperthyroidism. Both conserved end residues are part of each CDR3. A D gene is named only where the DNA matches it firmly. Not every row has a clone size; where given, it reads once, few, many or a size class.

V gene: TRBV24-1; clone size: many; D gene: -; J gene: TRBJ2-1; CDR3 protein: CATSDQVAGGHHNEQFF; CDR3 DNA: TGTGCCACCAGTGACCAGGTCGCCGGGGGGCACCACAATGAGCAGTTCTTC
V gene: TRBV7-6; clone size: many; D gene: -; J gene: TRBJ1-4; CDR3 protein: CASSRRPVRWTNEKLFF; CDR3 DNA: TGTGCCAGCAGCAGGAGACCCGTTAGGTGGACTAATGAAAAACTGTTTTTT
V gene: TRBV27; clone size: -; D gene: -; J gene: TRBJ1-3; CDR3 protein: CASGGTGNTIYF; CDR3 DNA: TGTGCCAGCGGAGGGACGGGAAACACCATATATTTT
V gene: TRBV25-1; clone size: few; D gene: TRBD1; J gene: TRBJ1-2; CDR3 protein: CASSALGQGDGYTF; CDR3 DNA: TGTGCCAGCAGTGCCCTCGGACAGGGTGATGGCTACACCTTC
V gene: TRBV2; clone size: -; D gene: -; J gene: TRBJ1-2; CDR3 protein: CASSLVGATNYGYTF; CDR3 DNA: TGTGCCAGCAGCTTAGTCGGGGCTACTAACTATGGCTACACCTTC
V gene: TRBV20-1; clone size: many; D gene: TRBD1; J gene: TRBJ2-7; CDR3 protein: CSASTGGAREQYF; CDR3 DNA: TGCAGTGCGTCGACAGGGGGCGCGAGGGAGCAGTACTTC
V gene: TRBV28; clone size: many; D gene: -; J gene: TRBJ2-2; CDR3 protein: CASSFGGTGLDGELFF; CDR3 DNA: TGTGCCAGCAGTTTCGGCGGTACAGGGCTGGACGGGGAGCTGTTTTTT
V gene: TRBV7-2; clone size: many; D gene: -; J gene: TRBJ2-5; CDR3 protein: CASSPGFETQYF; CDR3 DNA: TGTGCCAGCAGCCCAGGATTCGAGACCCAGTACTTC
V gene: TRBV4-3; clone size: -; D gene: -; J gene: TRBJ2-7; CDR3 protein: CASSQDSRAYEQYF; CDR3 DNA: TGCGCCAGCAGCCAAGATTCCAGGGCCTACGAGCAGTACTTC
V gene: TRBV7-9; clone size: many; D gene: -; J gene: TRBJ2-3; CDR3 protein: CGGQYSTDTQYF; CDR3 DNA: TGTGGGGGCCAGTACTCCACAGATACGCAGTATTTT
V gene: TRBV7-6; clone size: -; D gene: TRBD1; J gene: TRBJ2-2; CDR3 protein: CASSSRDRYTGELFF; CDR3 DNA: TGTGCCAGCAGCTCTCGGGACAGATACACCGGGGAGCTGTTTTTT
V gene: TRBV28; clone size: many; D gene: -; J gene: TRBJ1-5; CDR3 protein: CASRFRHGDQPQHF; CDR3 DNA: TGTGCCAGCAGGTTCAGACATGGGGATCAGCCCCAGCATTTT
V gene: TRBV27; clone size: many; D gene: -; J gene: TRBJ2-1; CDR3 protein: CASSRRSSYNEQFF; CDR3 DNA: TGTGCCAGCAGCCGGCGGAGCTCCTACAATGAGCAGTTCTTC
V gene: TRBV5-1; clone size: -; D gene: -; J gene: TRBJ2-5; CDR3 protein: CASSLALGETQYF; CDR3 DNA: TGCGCCAGCAGCTTGGCCTTAGGAGAGACCCAGTACTTC
V gene: TRBV7-2; clone size: many; D gene: -; J gene: TRBJ2-5; CDR3 protein: CASSLARYQETQYF; CDR3 DNA: TGTGCCAGCAGCTTAGCCAGATACCAAGAGACCCAGTACTTC
V gene: TRBV29-1; clone size: few; D gene: -; J gene: TRBJ2-7; CDR3 protein: CSVEDQGADHEQYF; CDR3 DNA: TGCAGCGTTGAAGATCAAGGAGCGGACCACGAGCAGTACTTC
V gene: TRBV4-2; clone size: many; D gene: -; J gene: TRBJ2-2; CDR3 protein: CASSQDRGYAVWELFF; CDR3 DNA: TGTGCCAGCAGCCAAGATAGGGGGTATGCGGTCTGGGAGCTGTTTTTT
V gene: TRBV27; clone size: many; D gene: TRBD1; J gene: TRBJ2-3; CDR3 protein: CASSSTRQGSTDTQYF; CDR3 DNA: TGTGCCAGCAGTTCCACCCGACAGGGATCCACAGATACGCAGTATTTT
V gene: TRBV20-1; clone size: -; D gene: TRBD1; J gene: TRBJ1-1; CDR3 protein: CSARGDRSNTEAFF; CDR3 DNA: TGCAGTGCTAGAGGGGACAGGTCGAACACTGAAGCTTTCTTT
V gene: TRBV2; clone size: many; D gene: TRBD2; J gene: TRBJ2-1; CDR3 protein: CASRPSGGGNEQFF; CDR3 DNA: TGTGCCAGCCGCCCTAGCGGGGGGGGTAATGAGCAGTTCTTC
V gene: TRBV30; clone size: once; D gene: TRBD1; J gene: TRBJ1-5; CDR3 protein: CAWSEGQSNQPQHF; CDR3 DNA: TGTGCCTGGAGTGAGGGACAGAGCAATCAGCCCCAGCATTTT
V gene: TRBV9; clone size: few; D gene: -; J gene: TRBJ2-1; CDR3 protein: CASSPQSRNNEQFF; CDR3 DNA: TGTGCCAGCAGCCCCCAGAGCAGAAACAATGAGCAGTTCTTC
V gene: TRBV18; clone size: -; D gene: -; J gene: TRBJ1-4; CDR3 protein: CASSPGASEKLLF; CDR3 DNA: TGTGCCAGCTCACCAGGGGCCAGTGAAAAACTGCTTTTT
V gene: TRBV6-1; clone size: -; D gene: TRBD1; J gene: TRBJ2-7; CDR3 protein: CASSTIGTGLGEQYF; CDR3 DNA: TGTGCCAGCAGCACTATTGGGACAGGCCTAGGTGAGCAGTACTTC
V gene: TRBV7-3; clone size: many; D gene: -; J gene: TRBJ2-3; CDR3 protein: CASSLRGADTQYF; CDR3 DNA: TGTGCCAGCAGCTTAAGAGGGGCAGATACGCAGTATTTT
V gene: TRBV5-1; clone size: few; D gene: -; J gene: TRBJ2-7; CDR3 protein: CASRSRGPYEQYF; CDR3 DNA: TGCGCCAGCAGGAGTCGGGGACCCTACGAGCAGTACTTC
V gene: TRBV6-1; clone size: -; D gene: -; J gene: TRBJ2-6; CDR3 protein: CASKDSSGANVLTF; CDR3 DNA: TGTGCCAGCAAAGACAGTTCTGGGGCCAACGTCCTGACTTTC
V gene: TRBV20-1; clone size: -; D gene: -; J gene: TRBJ2-6; CDR3 protein: CSANGREASGANVLTF; CDR3 DNA: TGCAGTGCTAATGGCAGGGAGGCCTCTGGGGCCAACGTCCTGACTTTC
V gene: TRBV7-9; clone size: -; D gene: TRBD2; J gene: TRBJ2-5; CDR3 protein: CASSLVLGGGGETQYF; CDR3 DNA: TGTGCCAGCAGCTTAGTTTTGGGCGGGGGGGGAGAGACCCAGTACTTC
V gene: TRBV5-1; clone size: -; D gene: TRBD1; J gene: TRBJ1-6; CDR3 protein: CASSSDRDDSPLHF; CDR3 DNA: TGCGCCAGCAGTTCGGACAGGGATGATTCACCCCTCCACTTT
V gene: TRBV29-1; clone size: many; D gene: TRBD2; J gene: TRBJ2-3; CDR3 protein: CSVEGHLRAGGTSTDTQYF; CDR3 DNA: TGCAGCGTTGAAGGCCACCTCCGAGCGGGGGGGACAAGCACAGATACGCAGTATTTT
V gene: TRBV28; clone size: many; D gene: TRBD1; J gene: TRBJ1-2; CDR3 protein: CASSAGGAYYGYTF; CDR3 DNA: TGTGCCAGCAGTGCAGGGGGCGCGTACTATGGCTACACCTTC
V gene: TRBV20-1; clone size: many; D gene: TRBD1; J gene: TRBJ2-2; CDR3 protein: CSAPRQGNTGELFF; CDR3 DNA: TGCAGTGCCCCTCGACAGGGGAACACCGGGGAGCTGTTTTTT
V gene: TRBV5-1; clone size: -; D gene: TRBD1; J gene: TRBJ1-6; CDR3 protein: CASSWTGGGDPLHF; CDR3 DNA: TGCGCCAGCAGCTGGACAGGGGGCGGGGACCCCCTCCACTTT
V gene: TRBV20-1; clone size: few; D gene: -; J gene: TRBJ2-3; CDR3 protein: CSAKVPAGQYF; CDR3 DNA: TGCAGTGCTAAGGTCCCGGCAGGGCAGTATTTT
V gene: TRBV9; clone size: -; D gene: -; J gene: TRBJ1-2; CDR3 protein: CASSVDRAQGNRYTF; CDR3 DNA: TGTGCCAGCAGCGTAGACCGCGCCCAGGGAAATCGCTACACCTTC
V gene: TRBV2; clone size: many; D gene: TRBD2; J gene: TRBJ2-1; CDR3 protein: CASSPTSGAVDEQFF; CDR3 DNA: TGTGCCAGCAGCCCGACTAGCGGGGCTGTCGATGAGCAGTTCTTC
V gene: TRBV10-3; clone size: many; D gene: TRBD2; J gene: TRBJ2-3; CDR3 protein: CAISEGTSGSTDTQYF; CDR3 DNA: TGTGCCATCAGTGAGGGGACTAGCGGTAGCACAGATACGCAGTATTTT
V gene: TRBV5-5; clone size: many; D gene: -; J gene: TRBJ1-3; CDR3 protein: CASSLDRWQNTIYF; CDR3 DNA: TGTGCCAGCAGCTTGGACAGGTGGCAGAACACCATATATTTT
V gene: TRBV5-1; clone size: few; D gene: -; J gene: TRBJ1-3; CDR3 protein: CASRSTGIPGNTIYF; CDR3 DNA: TGCGCCAGCAGATCCACAGGGATTCCTGGAAACACCATATATTTT
V gene: TRBV7-2; clone size: many; D gene: TRBD1; J gene: TRBJ2-1; CDR3 protein: CASSLGGQVNEQFF; CDR3 DNA: TGTGCCAGCAGCTTAGGTGGACAGGTCAATGAGCAGTTCTTC
V gene: TRBV4-3; clone size: few; D gene: TRBD2; J gene: TRBJ2-5; CDR3 protein: CASSQATSGGAGTQYF; CDR3 DNA: TGCGCCAGCAGCCAAGCGACTAGCGGGGGGGCGGGGACCCAGTACTTC
V gene: TRBV6-2/TRBV6-3; clone size: many; D gene: TRBD1; J gene: TRBJ1-1; CDR3 protein: CASSNRGRGTEAFF; CDR3 DNA: TGTGCCAGCAGTAACAGGGGGCGAGGGACTGAAGCTTTCTTT
V gene: TRBV7-3; clone size: many; D gene: -; J gene: TRBJ1-1; CDR3 protein: CASSLHSSNTEAFF; CDR3 DNA: TGTGCCAGCAGCTTACACAGCAGTAACACTGAAGCTTTCTTT
V gene: TRBV28; clone size: many; D gene: TRBD1; J gene: TRBJ2-7; CDR3 protein: CASSSETGGVEQYF; CDR3 DNA: TGTGCCAGCAGTTCAGAGACAGGGGGAGTCGAGCAGTACTTC
V gene: TRBV4-3; clone size: few; D gene: -; J gene: TRBJ1-4; CDR3 protein: CASSQEIGRPNEKLFF; CDR3 DNA: TGCGCCAGCAGCCAAGAAATCGGCAGGCCGAATGAAAAACTGTTTTTT
V gene: TRBV7-3; clone size: many; D gene: -; J gene: TRBJ2-3; CDR3 protein: CASSLRTGISTDTQYF; CDR3 DNA: TGTGCCAGCAGCTTAAGGACGGGGATTAGCACAGATACGCAGTATTTT
V gene: TRBV6-2/TRBV6-3; clone size: -; D gene: -; J gene: TRBJ1-5; CDR3 protein: CASRPIGEGSNQPQHF; CDR3 DNA: TGTGCCAGCAGGCCCATTGGAGAAGGGAGCAATCAGCCCCAGCATTTT
V gene: TRBV10-3; clone size: many; D gene: -; J gene: TRBJ1-1; CDR3 protein: CAIVSGSSTEAFF; CDR3 DNA: TGTGCCATCGTTTCTGGGAGTAGTACTGAAGCTTTCTTT
V gene: TRBV15; clone size: few; D gene: TRBD1; J gene: TRBJ2-1; CDR3 protein: CATSSRHGTGEFF; CDR3 DNA: TGTGCCACCAGCAGCCGGCACGGGACAGGGGAGTTCTTC
V gene: TRBV7-2; clone size: many; D gene: -; J gene: TRBJ2-1; CDR3 protein: CASSSSLGGGQDEQFF; CDR3 DNA: TGTGCCAGCAGCTCCTCTTTGGGGGGGGGGCAGGATGAGCAGTTCTTC
V gene: TRBV7-2; clone size: many; D gene: -; J gene: TRBJ2-1; CDR3 protein: CASSLTGTYNEQFF; CDR3 DNA: TGTGCCAGCAGCTTAACCGGGACCTACAATGAGCAGTTCTTC
V gene: TRBV7-2; clone size: many; D gene: TRBD2; J gene: TRBJ2-1; CDR3 protein: CASSLATSENEQFF; CDR3 DNA: TGTGCCAGCAGCTTAGCTACTAGCGAGAATGAGCAGTTCTTC
V gene: TRBV28; clone size: many; D gene: -; J gene: TRBJ2-7; CDR3 protein: CASSPRGSSYEQYF; CDR3 DNA: TGTGCCAGCAGTCCTCGGGGCAGCTCCTACGAGCAGTACTTC
V gene: TRBV14; clone size: -; D gene: TRBD2; J gene: TRBJ2-3; CDR3 protein: CASSPSSGVKYF; CDR3 DNA: TGTGCCAGCAGCCCCTCTAGCGGGGTGAAGTATTTT
V gene: TRBV5-1; clone size: many; D gene: -; J gene: TRBJ2-3; CDR3 protein: CASSLPGNTQYF; CDR3 DNA: TGCGCCAGCAGCTTGCCCGGGAATACGCAGTATTTT
V gene: TRBV6-2/TRBV6-3; clone size: many; D gene: -; J gene: TRBJ1-6; CDR3 protein: CASSWTGANSPLHF; CDR3 DNA: TGTGCCAGCAGTTGGACTGGGGCCAATTCACCCCTCCACTTT